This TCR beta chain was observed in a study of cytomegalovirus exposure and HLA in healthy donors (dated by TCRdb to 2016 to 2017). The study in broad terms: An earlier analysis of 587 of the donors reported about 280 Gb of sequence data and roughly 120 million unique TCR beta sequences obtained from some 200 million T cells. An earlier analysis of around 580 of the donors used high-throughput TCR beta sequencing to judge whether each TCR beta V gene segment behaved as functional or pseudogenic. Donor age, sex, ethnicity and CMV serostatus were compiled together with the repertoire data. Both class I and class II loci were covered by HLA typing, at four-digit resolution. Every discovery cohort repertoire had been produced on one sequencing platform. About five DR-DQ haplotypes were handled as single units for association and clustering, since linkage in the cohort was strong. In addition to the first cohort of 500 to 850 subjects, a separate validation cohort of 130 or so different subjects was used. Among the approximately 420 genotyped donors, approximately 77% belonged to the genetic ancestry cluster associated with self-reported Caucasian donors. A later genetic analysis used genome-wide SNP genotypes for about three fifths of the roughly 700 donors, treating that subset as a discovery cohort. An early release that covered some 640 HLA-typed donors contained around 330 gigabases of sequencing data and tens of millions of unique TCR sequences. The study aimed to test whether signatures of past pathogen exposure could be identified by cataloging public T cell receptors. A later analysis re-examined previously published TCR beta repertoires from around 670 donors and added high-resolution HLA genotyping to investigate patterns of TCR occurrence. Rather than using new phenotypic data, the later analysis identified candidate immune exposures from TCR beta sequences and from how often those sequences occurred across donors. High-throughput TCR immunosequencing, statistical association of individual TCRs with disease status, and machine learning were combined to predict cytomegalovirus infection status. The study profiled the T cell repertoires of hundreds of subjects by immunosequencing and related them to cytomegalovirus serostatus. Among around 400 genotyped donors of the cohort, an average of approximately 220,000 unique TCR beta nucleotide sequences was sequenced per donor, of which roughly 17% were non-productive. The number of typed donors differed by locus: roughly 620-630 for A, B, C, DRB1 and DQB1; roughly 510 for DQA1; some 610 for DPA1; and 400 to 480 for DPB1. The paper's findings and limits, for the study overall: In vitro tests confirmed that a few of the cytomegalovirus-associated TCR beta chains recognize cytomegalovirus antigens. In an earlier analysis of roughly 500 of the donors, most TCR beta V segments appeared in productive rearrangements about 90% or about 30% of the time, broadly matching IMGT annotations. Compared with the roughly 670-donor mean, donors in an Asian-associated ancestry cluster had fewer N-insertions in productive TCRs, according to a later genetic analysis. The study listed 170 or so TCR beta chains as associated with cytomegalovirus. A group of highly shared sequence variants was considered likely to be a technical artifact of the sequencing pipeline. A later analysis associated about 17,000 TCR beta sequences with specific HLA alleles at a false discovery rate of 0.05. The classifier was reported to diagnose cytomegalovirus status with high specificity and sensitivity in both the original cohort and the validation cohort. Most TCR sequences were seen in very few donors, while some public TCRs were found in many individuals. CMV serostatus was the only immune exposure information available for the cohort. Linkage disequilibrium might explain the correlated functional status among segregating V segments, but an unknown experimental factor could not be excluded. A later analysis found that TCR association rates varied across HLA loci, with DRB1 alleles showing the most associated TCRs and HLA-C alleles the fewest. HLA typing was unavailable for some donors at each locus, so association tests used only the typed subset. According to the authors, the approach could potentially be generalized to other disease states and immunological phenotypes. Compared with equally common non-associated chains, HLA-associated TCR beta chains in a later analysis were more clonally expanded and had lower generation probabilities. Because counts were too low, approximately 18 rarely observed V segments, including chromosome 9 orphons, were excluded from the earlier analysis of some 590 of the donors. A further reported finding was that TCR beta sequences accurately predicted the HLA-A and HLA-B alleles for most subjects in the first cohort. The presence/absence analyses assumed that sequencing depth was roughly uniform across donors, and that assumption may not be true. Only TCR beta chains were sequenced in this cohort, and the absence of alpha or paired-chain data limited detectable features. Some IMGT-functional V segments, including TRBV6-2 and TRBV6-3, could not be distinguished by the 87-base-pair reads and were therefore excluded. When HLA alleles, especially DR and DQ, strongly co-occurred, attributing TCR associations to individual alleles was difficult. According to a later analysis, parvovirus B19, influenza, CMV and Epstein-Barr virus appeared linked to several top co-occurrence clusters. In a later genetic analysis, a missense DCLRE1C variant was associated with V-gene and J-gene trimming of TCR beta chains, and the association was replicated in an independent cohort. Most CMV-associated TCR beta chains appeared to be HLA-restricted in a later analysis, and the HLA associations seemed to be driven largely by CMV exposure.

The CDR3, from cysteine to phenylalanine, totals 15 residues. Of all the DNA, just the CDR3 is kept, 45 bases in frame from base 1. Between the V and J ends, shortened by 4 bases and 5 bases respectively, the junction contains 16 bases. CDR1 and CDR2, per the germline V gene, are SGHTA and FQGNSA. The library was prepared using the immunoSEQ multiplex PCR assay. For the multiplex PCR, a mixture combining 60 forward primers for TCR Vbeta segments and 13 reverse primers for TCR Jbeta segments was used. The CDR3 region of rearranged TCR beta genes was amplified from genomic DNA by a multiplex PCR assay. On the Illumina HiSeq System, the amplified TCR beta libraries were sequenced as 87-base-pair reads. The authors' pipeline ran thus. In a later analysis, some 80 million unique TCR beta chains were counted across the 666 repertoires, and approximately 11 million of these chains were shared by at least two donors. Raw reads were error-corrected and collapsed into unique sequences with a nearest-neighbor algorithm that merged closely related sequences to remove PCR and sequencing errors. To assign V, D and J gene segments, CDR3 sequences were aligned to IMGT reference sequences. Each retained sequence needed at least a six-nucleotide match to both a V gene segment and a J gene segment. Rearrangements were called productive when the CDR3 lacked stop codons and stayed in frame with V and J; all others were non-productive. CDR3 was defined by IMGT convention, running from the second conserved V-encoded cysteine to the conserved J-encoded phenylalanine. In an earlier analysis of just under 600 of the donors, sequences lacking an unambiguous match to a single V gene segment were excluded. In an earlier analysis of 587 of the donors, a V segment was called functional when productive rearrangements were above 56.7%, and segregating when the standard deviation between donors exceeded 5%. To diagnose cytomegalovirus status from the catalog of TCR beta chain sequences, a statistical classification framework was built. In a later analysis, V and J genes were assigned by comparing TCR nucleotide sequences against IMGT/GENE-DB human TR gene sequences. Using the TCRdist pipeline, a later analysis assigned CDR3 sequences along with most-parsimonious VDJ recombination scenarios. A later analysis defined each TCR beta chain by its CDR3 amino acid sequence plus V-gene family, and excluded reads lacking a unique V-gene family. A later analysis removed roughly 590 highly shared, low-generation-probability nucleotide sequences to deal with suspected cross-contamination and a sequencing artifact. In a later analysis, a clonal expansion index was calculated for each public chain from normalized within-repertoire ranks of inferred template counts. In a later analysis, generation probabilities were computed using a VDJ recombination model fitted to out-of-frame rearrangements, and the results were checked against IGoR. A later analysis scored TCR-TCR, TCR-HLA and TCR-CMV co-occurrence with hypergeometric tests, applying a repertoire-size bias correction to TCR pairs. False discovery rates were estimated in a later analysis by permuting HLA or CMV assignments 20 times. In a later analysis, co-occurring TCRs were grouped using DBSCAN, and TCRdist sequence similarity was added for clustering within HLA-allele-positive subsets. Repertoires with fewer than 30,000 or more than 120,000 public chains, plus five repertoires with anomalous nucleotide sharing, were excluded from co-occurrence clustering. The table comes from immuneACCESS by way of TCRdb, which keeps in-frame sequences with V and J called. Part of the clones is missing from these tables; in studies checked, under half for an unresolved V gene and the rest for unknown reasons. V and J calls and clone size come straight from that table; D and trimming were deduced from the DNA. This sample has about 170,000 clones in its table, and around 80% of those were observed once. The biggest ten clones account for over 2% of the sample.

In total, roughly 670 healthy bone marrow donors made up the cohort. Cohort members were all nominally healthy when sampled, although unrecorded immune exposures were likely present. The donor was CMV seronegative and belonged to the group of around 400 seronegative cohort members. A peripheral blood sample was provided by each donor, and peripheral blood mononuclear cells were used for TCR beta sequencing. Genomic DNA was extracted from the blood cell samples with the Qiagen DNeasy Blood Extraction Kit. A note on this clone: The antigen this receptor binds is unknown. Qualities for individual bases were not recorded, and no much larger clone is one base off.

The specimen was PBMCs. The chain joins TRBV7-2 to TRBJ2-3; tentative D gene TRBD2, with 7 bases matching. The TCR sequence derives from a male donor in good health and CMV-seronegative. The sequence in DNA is TGTGCCAGCAGCTCAACAGGGACGGGAGGAGATACGCAGTATTTT. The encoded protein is CASSSTGTGGDTQYF.